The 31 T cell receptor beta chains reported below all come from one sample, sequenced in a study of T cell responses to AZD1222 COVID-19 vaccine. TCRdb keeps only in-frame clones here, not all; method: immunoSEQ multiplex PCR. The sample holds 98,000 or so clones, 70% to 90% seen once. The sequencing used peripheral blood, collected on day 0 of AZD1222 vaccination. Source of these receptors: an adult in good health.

Here the CDR3 reads CASRQGLSNQPQHF. In nucleotides, the CDR3 is TGTGCCAGCAGACAGGGGTTAAGCAATCAGCCCCAGCATTTT. This chain uses TRBV27 with TRBJ1-5, with 7 bases fitting TRBD1. Germline CDR1 and CDR2: MNHEY and SMNVEV (reference sequence). This CDR3 is 14 amino acids long. Trimming at V came to 6 bases and at J to 1 base, leaving 3 bases not matched to a gene.

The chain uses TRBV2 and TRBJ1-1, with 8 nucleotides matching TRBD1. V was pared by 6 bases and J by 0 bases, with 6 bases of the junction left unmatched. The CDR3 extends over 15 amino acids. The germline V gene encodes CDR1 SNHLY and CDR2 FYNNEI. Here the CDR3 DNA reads TGTGCCAGCAGCCCCCGACAGGGGATGAACACTGAAGCTTTCTTT. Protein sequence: CASSPRQGMNTEAFF.

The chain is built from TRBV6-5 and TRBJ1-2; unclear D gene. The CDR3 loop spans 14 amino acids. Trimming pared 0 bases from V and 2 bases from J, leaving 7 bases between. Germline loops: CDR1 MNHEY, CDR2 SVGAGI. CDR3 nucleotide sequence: TGTGCCAGCAGTTACTCGGGAGGGAACTATGGCTACACCTTC. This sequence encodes CASSYSGGNYGYTF.

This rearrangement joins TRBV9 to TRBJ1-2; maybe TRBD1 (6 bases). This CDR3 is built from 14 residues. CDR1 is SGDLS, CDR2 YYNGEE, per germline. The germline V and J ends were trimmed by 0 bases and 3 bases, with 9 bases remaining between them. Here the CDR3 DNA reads TGTGCCAGCAGCGTAGGGGCAGGGGACTATGGCTACACCTTC. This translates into CASSVGAGDYGYTF.

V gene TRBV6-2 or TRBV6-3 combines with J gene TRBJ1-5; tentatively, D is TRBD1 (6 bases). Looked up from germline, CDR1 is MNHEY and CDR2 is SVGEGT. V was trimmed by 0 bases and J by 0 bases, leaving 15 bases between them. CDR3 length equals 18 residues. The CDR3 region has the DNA TGTGCCAGCAGTTACTCGTCACAGGGACTCTATAGCAATCAGCCCCAGCATTTT. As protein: CASSYSSQGLYSNQPQHF.

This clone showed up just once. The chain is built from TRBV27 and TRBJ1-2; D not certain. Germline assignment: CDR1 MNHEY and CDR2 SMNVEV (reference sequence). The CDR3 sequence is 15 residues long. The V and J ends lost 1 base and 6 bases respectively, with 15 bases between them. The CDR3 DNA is TGTGCCAGCAGTTTATTCCTGGGGATTGTGGATGGCTACACCTTC. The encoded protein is CASSLFLGIVDGYTF.

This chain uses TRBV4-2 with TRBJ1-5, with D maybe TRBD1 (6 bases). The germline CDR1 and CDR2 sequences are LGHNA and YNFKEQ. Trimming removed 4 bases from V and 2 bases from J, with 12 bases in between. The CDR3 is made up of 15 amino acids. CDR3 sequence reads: CASSLEGHRNQPQHF. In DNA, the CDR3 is TGTGCCAGCAGCCTAGAGGGACACCGCAATCAGCCCCAGCATTTT.

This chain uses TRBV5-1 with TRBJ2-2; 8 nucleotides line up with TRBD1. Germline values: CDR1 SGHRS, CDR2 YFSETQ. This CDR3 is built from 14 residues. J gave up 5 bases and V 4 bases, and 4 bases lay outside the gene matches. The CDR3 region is CASSKGQGTGELFF. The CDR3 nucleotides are TGCGCCAGCAGCAAAGGACAGGGAACCGGGGAGCTGTTTTTT.

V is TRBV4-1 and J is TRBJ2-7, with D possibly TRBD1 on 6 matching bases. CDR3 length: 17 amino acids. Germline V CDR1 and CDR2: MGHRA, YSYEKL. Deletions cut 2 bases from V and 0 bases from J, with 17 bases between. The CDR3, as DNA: TGCGCCAGCAGCCAATCTGAAGGACAGACAGTCTCCTACGAGCAGTACTTC. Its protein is CASSQSEGQTVSYEQYF.

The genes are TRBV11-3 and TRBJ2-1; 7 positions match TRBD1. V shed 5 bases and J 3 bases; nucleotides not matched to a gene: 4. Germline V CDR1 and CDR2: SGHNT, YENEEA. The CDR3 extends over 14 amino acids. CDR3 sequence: CASSRDSYYNEQFF. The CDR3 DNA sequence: TGTGCCAGCAGCCGGGACAGTTACTACAATGAGCAGTTCTTC.

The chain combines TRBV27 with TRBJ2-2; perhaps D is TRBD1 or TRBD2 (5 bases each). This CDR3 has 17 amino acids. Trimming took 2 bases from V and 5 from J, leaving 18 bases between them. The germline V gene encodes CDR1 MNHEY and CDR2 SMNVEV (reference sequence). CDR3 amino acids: CASSLEGMGFQTGELFF. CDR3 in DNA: TGTGCCAGCAGTTTAGAGGGGATGGGTTTTCAGACCGGGGAGCTGTTTTTT.

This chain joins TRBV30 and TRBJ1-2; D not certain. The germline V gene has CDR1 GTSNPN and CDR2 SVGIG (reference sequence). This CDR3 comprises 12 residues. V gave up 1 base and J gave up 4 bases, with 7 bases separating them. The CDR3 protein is CAWSGHSYGYTF. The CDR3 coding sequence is TGTGCCTGGAGTGGTCATTCCTATGGCTACACCTTC.

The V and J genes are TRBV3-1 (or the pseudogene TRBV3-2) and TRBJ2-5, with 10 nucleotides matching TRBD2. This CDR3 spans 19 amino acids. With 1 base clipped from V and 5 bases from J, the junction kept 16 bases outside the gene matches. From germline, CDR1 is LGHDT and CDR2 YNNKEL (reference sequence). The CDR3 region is CASSQAALAGHQRRETQYF. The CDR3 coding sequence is TGTGCCAGCAGCCAAGCGGCACTAGCGGGACATCAACGACGGGAGACCCAGTACTTC.

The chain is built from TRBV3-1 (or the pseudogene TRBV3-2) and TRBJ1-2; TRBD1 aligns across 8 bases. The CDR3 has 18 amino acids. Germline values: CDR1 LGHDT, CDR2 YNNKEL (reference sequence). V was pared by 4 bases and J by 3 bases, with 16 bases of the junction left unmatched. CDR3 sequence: CASSPYTHIAGGDYGYTF. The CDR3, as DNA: TGTGCCAGCAGCCCCTATACCCATATAGCAGGGGGCGACTATGGCTACACCTTC.

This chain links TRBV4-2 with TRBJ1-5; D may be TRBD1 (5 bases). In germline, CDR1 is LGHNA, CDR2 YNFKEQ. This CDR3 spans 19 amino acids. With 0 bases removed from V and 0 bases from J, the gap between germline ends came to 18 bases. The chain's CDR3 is CASSQDPALGEDSNQPQHF. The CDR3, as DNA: TGTGCCAGCAGCCAAGATCCCGCCCTGGGGGAGGATAGCAATCAGCCCCAGCATTTT.

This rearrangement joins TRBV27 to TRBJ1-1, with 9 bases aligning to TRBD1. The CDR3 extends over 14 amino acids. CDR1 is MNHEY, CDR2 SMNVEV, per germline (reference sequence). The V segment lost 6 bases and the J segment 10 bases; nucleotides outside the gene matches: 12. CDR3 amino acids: CASRPGQGIGRAFF. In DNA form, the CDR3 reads TGTGCCAGCAGGCCCGGACAGGGGATAGGGAGAGCTTTCTTT.

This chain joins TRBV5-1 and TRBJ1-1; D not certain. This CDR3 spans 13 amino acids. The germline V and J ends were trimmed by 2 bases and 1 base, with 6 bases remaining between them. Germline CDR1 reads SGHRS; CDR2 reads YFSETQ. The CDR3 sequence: CASSLRENTEAFF. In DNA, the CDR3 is TGCGCCAGCAGCTTAAGGGAGAACACTGAAGCTTTCTTT.

The CDR3 region is CASSVDGGGGVEQFF. Written as DNA, the CDR3 is TGTGCCAGCAGCGTAGACGGTGGTGGGGGGGTTGAGCAGTTCTTC. This rearrangement joins TRBV9 to TRBJ2-1; TRBD2 matches at 7 bases. V lost 0 bases, J lost 9 bases, and 9 bases stayed unmatched. This CDR3 has 15 amino acids. Germline assignment: CDR1 SGDLS and CDR2 YYNGEE.

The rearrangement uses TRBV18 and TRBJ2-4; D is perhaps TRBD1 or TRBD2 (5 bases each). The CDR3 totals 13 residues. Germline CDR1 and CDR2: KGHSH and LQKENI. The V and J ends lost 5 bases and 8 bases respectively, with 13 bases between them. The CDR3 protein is CASSGTEAHIQYF. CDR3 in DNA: TGTGCCAGCTCAGGGACCGAGGCCCACATTCAGTACTTC.

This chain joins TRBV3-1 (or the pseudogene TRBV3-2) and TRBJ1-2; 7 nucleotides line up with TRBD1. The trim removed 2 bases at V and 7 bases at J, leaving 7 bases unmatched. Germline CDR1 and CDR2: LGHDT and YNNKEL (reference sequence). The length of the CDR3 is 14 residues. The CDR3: CASSQTDRAGGYTF. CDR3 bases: TGTGCCAGCAGCCAAACCGACAGGGCGGGTGGCTACACCTTC.

The CDR3 reads CASSMKTGTDTQYF. The CDR3 DNA sequence: TGTGCCAGTAGTATGAAGACAGGCACAGATACGCAGTATTTT. The rearrangement uses TRBV19 and TRBJ2-3; tentatively, D is TRBD1 (5 bases). CDR1 and CDR2 (germline): LNHDA, SQIVND (reference sequence). CDR3 size: 14 residues. Trimming left V 3 bases short and J 1 base short, with 8 bases between.

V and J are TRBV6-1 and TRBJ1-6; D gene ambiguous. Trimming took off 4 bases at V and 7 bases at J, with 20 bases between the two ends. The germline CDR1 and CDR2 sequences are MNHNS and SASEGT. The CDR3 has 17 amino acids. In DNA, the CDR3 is TGTGCCAGCAGTGCGGCCGCTGCAGACTCAGGAAATTCACCCCTCCACTTT. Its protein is CASSAAAADSGNSPLHF.

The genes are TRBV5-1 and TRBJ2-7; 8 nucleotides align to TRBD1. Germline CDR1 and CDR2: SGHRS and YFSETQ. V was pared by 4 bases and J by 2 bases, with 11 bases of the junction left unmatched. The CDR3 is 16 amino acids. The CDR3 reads CASSPSSGQETYEQYF. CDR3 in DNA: TGCGCCAGCAGCCCATCCTCGGGACAGGAGACCTACGAGCAGTACTTC.

The CDR3 loop is CASNPGLGDNEQFF. CDR3 DNA sequence: TGCGCCAGCAACCCGGGATTGGGGGACAATGAGCAGTTCTTC. The chain carries TRBV10-1 and TRBJ2-1; either TRBD1 or TRBD2 may fit D (5 bases each). Trimming left V 7 bases short and J 5 bases short, with 15 bases between. Germline CDR1 WNHNN, CDR2 SYGVQD (reference sequence). This CDR3 is 14 amino acids long.

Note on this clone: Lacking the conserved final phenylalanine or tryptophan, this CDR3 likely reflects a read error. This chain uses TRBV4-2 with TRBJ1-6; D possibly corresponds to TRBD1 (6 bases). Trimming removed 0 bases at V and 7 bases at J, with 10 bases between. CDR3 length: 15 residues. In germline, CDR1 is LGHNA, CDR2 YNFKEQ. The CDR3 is CASSQEWGQNSPLHL. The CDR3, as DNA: TGTGCCAGCAGCCAAGAATGGGGGCAGAATTCACCCCTCCACCTT.

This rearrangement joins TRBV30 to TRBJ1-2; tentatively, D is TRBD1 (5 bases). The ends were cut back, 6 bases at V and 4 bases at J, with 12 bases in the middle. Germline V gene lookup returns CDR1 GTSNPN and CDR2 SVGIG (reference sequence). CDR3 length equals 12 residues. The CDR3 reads CACPGTSYGYTF. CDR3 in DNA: TGTGCCTGCCCCGGGACTAGCTATGGCTACACCTTC.

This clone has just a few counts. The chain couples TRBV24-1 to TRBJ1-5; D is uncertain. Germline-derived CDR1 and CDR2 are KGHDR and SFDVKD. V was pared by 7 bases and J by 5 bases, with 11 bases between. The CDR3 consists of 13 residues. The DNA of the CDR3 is TGTGCCACCAGCGAAACAGAGGATCAGCCCCAGCATTTT. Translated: CATSETEDQPQHF.

The CDR3 reads CASSYLAETQYF. CDR3 coding DNA: TGTGCCAGCAGTTATTTAGCCGAGACCCAGTACTTC. This sequence joins TRBV5-6 and TRBJ2-5, with D unclear. The CDR3 is 12 residues long. The germline V gene has CDR1 SGHDT and CDR2 YYEEEE. The V end was cut by 5 bases, the J end by 5 bases, with 10 bases between.

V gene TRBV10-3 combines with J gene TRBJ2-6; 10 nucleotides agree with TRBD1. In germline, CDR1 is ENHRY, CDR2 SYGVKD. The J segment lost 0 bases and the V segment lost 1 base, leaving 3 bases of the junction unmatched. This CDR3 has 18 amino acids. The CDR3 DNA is TGTGCCATCAGTGAGTGGACAGGGGGAAACTCTGGGGCCAACGTCCTGACTTTC. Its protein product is CAISEWTGGNSGANVLTF.

Here the CDR3 DNA reads TGTGCCAGCAGACGACCAGGGGATTATGGCTACACCTTC. As protein: CASRRPGDYGYTF. This chain uses TRBV27 with TRBJ1-2, with a possible D match to TRBD1 (6 bases). This CDR3 contains 13 residues. V gave up 6 bases and J gave up 5 bases, with 13 bases separating them. Looked up from germline, CDR1 is MNHEY and CDR2 is SMNVEV (reference sequence).

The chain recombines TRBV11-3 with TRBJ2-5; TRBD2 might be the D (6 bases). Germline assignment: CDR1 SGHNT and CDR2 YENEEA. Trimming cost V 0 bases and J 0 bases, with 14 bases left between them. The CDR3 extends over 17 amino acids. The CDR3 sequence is CASSLDPCGEYQETQYF. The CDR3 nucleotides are TGTGCCAGCAGCTTAGACCCTTGCGGGGAATACCAAGAGACCCAGTACTTC.